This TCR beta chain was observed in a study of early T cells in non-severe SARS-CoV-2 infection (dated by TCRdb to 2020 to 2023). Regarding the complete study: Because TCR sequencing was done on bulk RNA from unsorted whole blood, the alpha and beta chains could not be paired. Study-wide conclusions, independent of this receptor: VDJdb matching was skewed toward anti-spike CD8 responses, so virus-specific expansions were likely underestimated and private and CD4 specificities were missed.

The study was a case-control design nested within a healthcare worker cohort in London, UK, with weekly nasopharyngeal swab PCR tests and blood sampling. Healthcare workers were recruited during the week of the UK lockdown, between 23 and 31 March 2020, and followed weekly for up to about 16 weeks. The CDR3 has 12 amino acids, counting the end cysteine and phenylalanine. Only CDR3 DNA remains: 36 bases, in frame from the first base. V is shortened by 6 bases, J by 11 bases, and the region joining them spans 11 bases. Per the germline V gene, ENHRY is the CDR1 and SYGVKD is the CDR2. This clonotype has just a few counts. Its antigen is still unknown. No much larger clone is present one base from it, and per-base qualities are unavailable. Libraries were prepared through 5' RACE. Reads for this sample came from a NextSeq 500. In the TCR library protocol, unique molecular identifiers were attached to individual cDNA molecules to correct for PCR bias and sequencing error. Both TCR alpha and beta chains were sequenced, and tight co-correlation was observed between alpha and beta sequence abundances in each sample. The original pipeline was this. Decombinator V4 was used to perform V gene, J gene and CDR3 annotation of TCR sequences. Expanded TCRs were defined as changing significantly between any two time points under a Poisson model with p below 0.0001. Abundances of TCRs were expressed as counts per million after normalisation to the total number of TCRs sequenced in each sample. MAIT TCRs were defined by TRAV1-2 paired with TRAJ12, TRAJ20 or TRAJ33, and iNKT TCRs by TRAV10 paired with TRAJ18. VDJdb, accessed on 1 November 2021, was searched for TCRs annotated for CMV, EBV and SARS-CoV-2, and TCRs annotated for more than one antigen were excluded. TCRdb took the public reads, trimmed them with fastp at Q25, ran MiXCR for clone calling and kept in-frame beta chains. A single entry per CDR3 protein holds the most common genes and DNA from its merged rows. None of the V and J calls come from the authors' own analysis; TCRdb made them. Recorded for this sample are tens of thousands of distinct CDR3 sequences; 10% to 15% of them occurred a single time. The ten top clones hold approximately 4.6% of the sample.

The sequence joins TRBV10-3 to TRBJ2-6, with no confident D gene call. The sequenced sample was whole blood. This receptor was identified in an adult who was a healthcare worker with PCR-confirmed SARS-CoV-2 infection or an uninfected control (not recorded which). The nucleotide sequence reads TGTGCCATCAGGGGTAGATCTGACGTCCTGACTTTC. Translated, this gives CAIRGRSDVLTF.